Listed below are T cell receptor beta chains from one sample, sequenced in a study of response to subunit inactivated influenza vaccine. TCRdb fed the RT-PCR reads into MiXCR, producing one record per CDR3 protein. This sample has over 150,000 distinct CDR3 sequences, with around 9% found just once. The sequences come from non-naive T cells sorted from PBMCs, collected on the day of vaccination. These receptors all stem from a man in his fifties who received an inactivated influenza vaccine. CDR3s include the opening cysteine and the closing phenylalanine or tryptophan. A D gene is named only where the DNA matches it firmly. Size values are once, few and many counts, or a class for expanded clones, and some rows have none.

j_gene | v_gene | abundance | d_gene | CDR3aa | CDR3nt
TRBJ2-1 | TRBV7-3 | few | TRBD2 | CASSPTSGTSYNEQFF | TGTGCCAGCAGCCCGACTAGCGGGACATCCTACAATGAGCAGTTCTTC
TRBJ2-5 | TRBV24-1 | few | - | CATSEGNDQYF | TGTGCCACCAGTGAGGGGAATGACCAGTACTTC
TRBJ2-2 | TRBV6-5 | many | TRBD2 | CASSYRRLATNTGELFF | TGTGCCAGCAGTTATAGGAGACTAGCGACCAACACCGGGGAGCTGTTTTTT
TRBJ1-2 | TRBV6-1 | - | - | CASSEGNRIYGYTF | TGTGCCAGCAGTGAAGGGAACCGAATCTATGGCTACACCTTC
TRBJ2-3 | TRBV15 | few | - | CATSSGGHEPPDTQYF | TGTGCCACCAGCAGCGGAGGGCACGAACCCCCAGATACGCAGTATTTT
TRBJ2-5 | TRBV11-2 | - | - | CASSLDRGSIVQETQYF | TGTGCCAGCAGCTTAGATCGGGGCAGCATAGTCCAAGAGACCCAGTACTTC
TRBJ1-1 | TRBV4-3 | many | - | CASSQVGSRTSEAFF | TGCGCCAGCAGCCAAGTAGGTTCCCGGACATCTGAAGCTTTCTTT
TRBJ2-7 | TRBV7-9 | - | - | CASSLIGPSYEQYF | TGTGCCAGCAGCTTGATAGGGCCCTCCTACGAGCAGTACTTC
TRBJ2-1 | TRBV4-2 | - | - | CASSPGIYNEQFF | TGTGCCAGCAGCCCCGGGATCTACAATGAGCAGTTCTTC
TRBJ1-1 | TRBV5-1 | - | - | CASSLFGAGHMNTEAFF | TGCGCCAGCAGCTTGTTTGGGGCAGGCCACATGAACACTGAAGCTTTCTTT
TRBJ1-1 | TRBV19 | - | - | CASSIQVNTEAFF | TGTGCCAGTAGTATCCAGGTGAACACTGAAGCTTTCTTT
TRBJ2-5 | TRBV7-8 | many | - | CASIGVSETQYF | TGTGCCAGCATAGGCGTGTCGGAGACCCAGTACTTC
TRBJ2-3 | TRBV28 | few | - | CASSPLREAFGNTQYF | TGTGCCAGCAGTCCCCTTAGGGAGGCATTCGGGAATACGCAGTATTTT
TRBJ2-4 | TRBV12-3/TRBV12-4 | many | - | CASSFTGSAKNIQYF | TGTGCCAGCAGTTTTACAGGCTCCGCCAAAAACATTCAGTACTTC
TRBJ2-1 | TRBV5-6 | many | - | CASSLLQGLYNEQFF | TGTGCCAGCAGCTTATTGCAGGGTCTCTACAATGAGCAGTTCTTC
TRBJ2-3 | TRBV9 | - | TRBD2 | CASSVVGLAGDRDTQYF | TGTGCCAGCAGCGTAGTCGGGCTAGCGGGAGACCGGGATACGCAGTATTTT
TRBJ2-1 | TRBV7-9 | many | TRBD1 | CASSTRQGERDEQFF | TGTGCCAGCAGCACTCGACAGGGGGAGAGGGATGAGCAGTTCTTC
TRBJ2-1 | TRBV9 | - | - | CASSANNEQFF | TGTGCCAGCAGCGCGAACAATGAGCAGTTCTTC
TRBJ1-2 | TRBV20-1 | few | TRBD1 | CSAGDRGRGYTF | TGCAGTGCTGGGGACAGGGGAAGGGGCTACACCTTC
TRBJ1-1 | TRBV28 | few | - | CASSLWGMVNTEAFF | TGTGCCAGCAGTTTGTGGGGGATGGTCAACACTGAAGCTTTCTTT
TRBJ2-7 | TRBV20-1 | few | - | CSAYEGRGGTYEQYF | TGCAGTGCCTACGAAGGCAGGGGAGGGACTTACGAGCAGTACTTC
TRBJ2-2 | TRBV7-9 | few | TRBD2 | CASSLVSKRENTGELFF | TGTGCCAGCAGCTTAGTTTCGAAGCGGGAGAACACCGGGGAGCTGTTTTTT
TRBJ2-5 | TRBV11-2 | few | TRBD2 | CASSHRRGGGKETQYF | TGTGCCAGCAGCCATCGGCGGGGGGGCGGAAAAGAGACCCAGTACTTC
TRBJ2-1 | TRBV9 | few | TRBD1 | CASSFGTVPLYEQFF | TGTGCCAGCAGTTTCGGGACAGTCCCCCTTTATGAGCAGTTCTTC
TRBJ1-1 | TRBV7-2 | few | - | CASSPGPTSTEAFF | TGTGCCAGCAGCCCAGGACCAACAAGCACTGAAGCTTTCTTT
TRBJ2-7 | TRBV3-1 | few | TRBD2 | CASSQFGGGDYEQYF | TGTGCCAGCAGCCAATTTGGGGGGGGAGATTACGAGCAGTACTTC
TRBJ2-2 | TRBV18 | few | - | CASSPLNFGGLNTGELFF | TGTGCCAGCTCACCACTTAATTTTGGGGGACTGAACACCGGGGAGCTGTTTTTT
TRBJ1-2 | TRBV4-1 | - | - | CASSQSRNYGYTF | TGCGCCAGCAGCCAATCGAGGAACTATGGCTACACCTTC
TRBJ2-5 | TRBV9 | many | - | CASSVEPAGGQETQYF | TGTGCCAGCAGCGTAGAGCCAGCCGGGGGCCAAGAGACCCAGTACTTC
TRBJ2-7 | TRBV5-1 | many | TRBD1 | CASRPRTGDPYEQYF | TGCGCCAGCAGGCCGCGGACAGGGGACCCCTACGAGCAGTACTTC
TRBJ2-3 | TRBV7-6 | many | TRBD2 | CASSGLGSGVDTQYF | TGTGCCAGCAGCGGGCTTGGAAGCGGGGTAGATACGCAGTATTTT
TRBJ1-2 | TRBV7-3 | few | TRBD1 | CASSAPGQGNYGYTF | TGTGCCAGCAGCGCACCGGGACAGGGTAACTATGGCTACACCTTC
TRBJ2-3 | TRBV5-1 | - | - | CASSPPPGASTDTQYF | TGCGCCAGCAGCCCCCCACCGGGAGCTAGCACAGATACGCAGTATTTT
TRBJ1-1 | TRBV12-3/TRBV12-4 | - | - | CGSSSGYTEAFF | TGTGGCAGCAGTAGTGGTTACACTGAAGCTTTCTTT
TRBJ2-7 | TRBV27 | - | - | CASSLEAGSSYEQYF | TGTGCCAGCAGTTTAGAAGCAGGAAGCTCCTACGAGCAGTACTTC
TRBJ2-1 | TRBV18 | - | - | CASSPRTTLNEQFF | TGTGCCAGCTCACCGAGGACTACCCTAAATGAGCAGTTCTTC
TRBJ1-5 | TRBV11-1 | - | - | CASSLGTAAGFFEPQHF | TGTGCCAGCAGCTTAGGTACCGCGGCAGGCTTTTTTGAGCCCCAGCATTTT